The TCR beta chain described here comes from a study of CD8 T cells in ankylosing spondylitis (dated by TCRdb to 2017 to 2019). For the study in its entirety: T cell receptor beta repertoires were profiled in healthy donors and ankylosing spondylitis patients so that disease-linked TCR variants could be found. Peripheral blood samples were taken, and synovial fluid was additionally collected from ankylosing spondylitis patients. The full study cohort was made up of about 25 ankylosing spondylitis patients and fewer than 120 healthy donors.

The instrument given in TCRdb is Illumina HiSeq 2500. TCR beta libraries were prepared by quantitative 5'-RACE with molecular barcodes. On the study's bioinformatics: A new computational method based on a probabilistic model of VDJ rearrangement was used to identify disease-linked TCR variants. TCRdb handled the public reads itself, with Q25 trimming in fastp and clone calling in MiXCR, and kept productive beta chains. Each entry merges the rows of one CDR3 protein and shows their most common DNA and genes. Clone size and V and J calls follow TCRdb, not the original study. The sample table contains 250,000 to 400,000 distinct CDR3 sequences; only one count was recorded for under 14% of them. The top ten clonotypes cover about 10% of the sample. Comments on this clonotype: No cognate antigen has been identified for it. The record has no base qualities; no much larger clone is one base away.

The paper as a whole reports these results and caveats: The disease-linked clones were reported as significantly enriched in matched synovial fluid samples from ankylosing spondylitis patients. Some motif variants had previously been reported in the synovial fluid and blood of reactive arthritis patients, which suggests shared mechanisms of disease initiation. Blood from ankylosing spondylitis patients appeared to be characterized by a TCR beta motif composed of several highly homologous amino acid variants. In peripheral blood, the disease-linked clones were found at relatively low frequencies and had a CD8+ phenotype.

The TCR comes from a female donor with ankylosing spondylitis or in good health (not recorded which). The sequencing input was blood, either unsorted or a sorted T cell fraction (not recorded which).

This receptor has the CDR3 CASSAFSGTENYGYTF. The nucleotide sequence reads TGTGCCAGCAGCGCGTTCTCCGGGACAGAGAACTATGGCTACACCTTC. The chain is made from TRBV7-8 and TRBJ1-2, with 7 central nucleotides matching TRBD1. The germline V and J ends show losses of 5 bases and 2 bases respectively, and no gene match explains 11 bases of the junction. Taken from cysteine to phenylalanine, the CDR3 has 16 residues. The only DNA kept is the CDR3, 48 bases in frame from the first base. Looking up the germline V gene yields CDR1 SGHVS and CDR2 FQNEAQ.